A selection of T cell receptor beta chains follows, all from one sample in a study of shared clonotypes between healthy human individuals. Method: immunoSEQ multiplex PCR; TCRdb's copy keeps in-frame clones and lacks some. The sample contains fewer than 550,000 clones, almost 80% of which appear only once. Sequencing used PBMCs. The origin of the receptors is a woman aged 40 to 49 in good health. Some clones in this sample may be carry-over from other donors' samples. CDR3s include the opening cysteine and the closing phenylalanine or tryptophan. The order of the fields is CDR3 protein, CDR3 DNA, V gene, CDR3 length, clone size, D gene, J gene. D genes are given only for firm matches. Clone sizes are given selectively: once, few, many, or a class where the clone is expanded.

CDR3aa: CASSFRGRHTEAFF; CDR3nt: TGTGCCAGCAGCTTCAGGGGGCGCCACACTGAAGCTTTCTTT; v_gene: TRBV5-6; len: 14; abundance: .; d_gene: TRBD1; j_gene: TRBJ1-1
CDR3aa: CASVESYEQYF; CDR3nt: TGTGCCAGCGTTGAGTCCTACGAGCAGTACTTC; v_gene: TRBV7-8; len: 11; abundance: .; d_gene: .; j_gene: TRBJ2-7
CDR3aa: CASSLRTGATEAFF; CDR3nt: TGTGCCAGCAGTTTACGAACAGGGGCCACTGAAGCTTTCTTT; v_gene: TRBV28; len: 14; abundance: .; d_gene: TRBD1; j_gene: TRBJ1-1
CDR3aa: CASSLGPGLEQFF; CDR3nt: TGCGCCAGCAGCTTGGGTCCAGGGCTTGAGCAGTTCTTC; v_gene: TRBV5-1; len: 13; abundance: .; d_gene: .; j_gene: TRBJ2-1
CDR3aa: CASMDRIAKGYTF; CDR3nt: TGTGCCAGCATGGACAGGATTGCTAAGGGCTACACCTTC; v_gene: TRBV6-5; len: 13; abundance: .; d_gene: TRBD1; j_gene: TRBJ1-2
CDR3aa: CASSQNTPAVGEKLFF; CDR3nt: TGTGCCAGCAGCCAAAACACACCAGCCGTCGGCGAAAAACTGTTTTTT; v_gene: TRBV14; len: 16; abundance: .; d_gene: .; j_gene: TRBJ1-4
CDR3aa: CATKTSPASSYEQYF; CDR3nt: TGTGCCACCAAGACCTCCCCGGCTAGCTCCTACGAGCAGTACTTC; v_gene: TRBV6-5; len: 15; abundance: .; d_gene: .; j_gene: TRBJ2-7
CDR3aa: CATFQSQGDTGELFF; CDR3nt: TGTGCCACCTTCCAATCCCAGGGGGACACCGGGGAGCTGTTTTTT; v_gene: TRBV28; len: 15; abundance: few; d_gene: TRBD1; j_gene: TRBJ2-2
CDR3aa: CASSLDPGGSYNEQFF; CDR3nt: TGTGCCAGCAGCTTAGATCCGGGGGGCTCCTACAATGAGCAGTTCTTC; v_gene: TRBV11-3; len: 16; abundance: .; d_gene: TRBD2; j_gene: TRBJ2-1
CDR3aa: CASSLIAVGDAQYF; CDR3nt: TGTGCCAGCAGCTTAATAGCCGTCGGGGACGCCCAGTACTTC; v_gene: TRBV7-6; len: 14; abundance: few; d_gene: .; j_gene: TRBJ2-5
CDR3aa: CASSTGLGPYNEQFF; CDR3nt: TGCGCCAGCAGCACGGGACTAGGACCCTACAATGAGCAGTTCTTC; v_gene: TRBV5-1; len: 15; abundance: .; d_gene: TRBD2; j_gene: TRBJ2-1
CDR3aa: CASSLTGEGGYNEQFF; CDR3nt: TGTGCCAGCAGCTTAACGGGGGAGGGAGGATACAATGAGCAGTTCTTC; v_gene: TRBV7-3; len: 16; abundance: .; d_gene: TRBD2; j_gene: TRBJ2-1
CDR3aa: CASSKRTADSTDTQYF; CDR3nt: TGTGCCAGCAGCAAACGGACTGCCGATAGCACAGATACGCAGTATTTT; v_gene: TRBV5-4; len: 16; abundance: .; d_gene: .; j_gene: TRBJ2-3
CDR3aa: CASSFGQQETQYF; CDR3nt: TGTGCCAGCAGCTTCGGACAGCAAGAGACCCAGTACTTC; v_gene: TRBV11-1; len: 13; abundance: .; d_gene: .; j_gene: TRBJ2-5
CDR3aa: CASSDWDRGEKLFF; CDR3nt: TGTGCCAGCAGTGACTGGGACAGGGGGGAAAAACTGTTTTTT; v_gene: TRBV2; len: 14; abundance: .; d_gene: TRBD1; j_gene: TRBJ1-4
CDR3aa: CAWTGAGSWNEQFF; CDR3nt: TGTGCCTGGACTGGGGCAGGGAGTTGGAATGAGCAGTTCTTC; v_gene: TRBV30; len: 14; abundance: .; d_gene: .; j_gene: TRBJ2-1
CDR3aa: CASSINAGEGTGELFF; CDR3nt: TGTGCCAGCAGCATAAACGCGGGAGAGGGCACCGGGGAGCTGTTTTTT; v_gene: TRBV7-2; len: 16; abundance: .; d_gene: TRBD2; j_gene: TRBJ2-2
CDR3aa: CASSRDTGNNEQFF; CDR3nt: TGCGCCAGCAGCCGGGACACGGGCAACAATGAGCAGTTCTTC; v_gene: TRBV10-1; len: 14; abundance: .; d_gene: .; j_gene: TRBJ2-1
CDR3aa: CASVRGRETQYF; CDR3nt: TGTGCCAGCGTGAGGGGTAGAGAGACCCAGTACTTC; v_gene: TRBV6-1; len: 12; abundance: .; d_gene: .; j_gene: TRBJ2-5
CDR3aa: CASSRLDTDTQYF; CDR3nt: TGTGCCAGCAGCCGCCTAGACACAGATACGCAGTATTTT; v_gene: TRBV9; len: 13; abundance: .; d_gene: .; j_gene: TRBJ2-3
CDR3aa: CASSDRGLSTDTQYF; CDR3nt: TGCGCCAGCAGTGATCGGGGACTAAGCACAGATACGCAGTATTTT; v_gene: TRBV10-2; len: 15; abundance: .; d_gene: TRBD2; j_gene: TRBJ2-3
CDR3aa: CASSRRVWGSGYTF; CDR3nt: TGTGCCAGCAGCCGGAGGGTTTGGGGCAGTGGCTACACCTTC; v_gene: TRBV5-6; len: 14; abundance: .; d_gene: .; j_gene: TRBJ1-2
CDR3aa: CASSPESSGNQPQHF; CDR3nt: TGTGCCAGCAGCCCAGAGTCTAGTGGCAATCAGCCCCAGCATTTT; v_gene: TRBV6-4; len: 15; abundance: .; d_gene: .; j_gene: TRBJ1-5
CDR3aa: CASSRWAGVETGELFF; CDR3nt: TGTGCCAGTAGTAGATGGGCGGGAGTAGAAACCGGGGAGCTGTTTTTT; v_gene: TRBV19; len: 16; abundance: .; d_gene: TRBD2; j_gene: TRBJ2-2
CDR3aa: CAISDSIGTGGEQYF; CDR3nt: TGTGCCATCAGTGATTCAATTGGGACAGGGGGCGAGCAGTACTTC; v_gene: TRBV10-3; len: 15; abundance: .; d_gene: TRBD1; j_gene: TRBJ2-7
CDR3aa: CASSLHGPGLNTEAFF; CDR3nt: TGTGCCAGCAGCCTTCACGGCCCCGGGTTGAACACTGAAGCTTTCTTT; v_gene: TRBV7-3; len: 16; abundance: .; d_gene: .; j_gene: TRBJ1-1
CDR3aa: CASSIQRTGGVNEQFF; CDR3nt: TGTGCCAGTAGTATTCAACGGACAGGGGGAGTCAATGAGCAGTTCTTC; v_gene: TRBV19; len: 16; abundance: .; d_gene: TRBD1; j_gene: TRBJ2-1
CDR3aa: CASSRTATYNEQFF; CDR3nt: TGTGCCAGCTCAAGGACAGCCACCTACAATGAGCAGTTCTTC; v_gene: TRBV18; len: 14; abundance: .; d_gene: .; j_gene: TRBJ2-1
CDR3aa: CASSVDRLAEHTDTQYF; CDR3nt: TGTGCCAGCAGTGTAGACAGACTAGCGGAACACACAGATACGCAGTATTTT; v_gene: TRBV25-1; len: 17; abundance: many; d_gene: TRBD2; j_gene: TRBJ2-3
CDR3aa: CASSSSRPEEQFF; CDR3nt: TGTGCCAGCAGCTCCTCAAGACCGGAAGAGCAGTTCTTC; v_gene: TRBV9; len: 13; abundance: .; d_gene: .; j_gene: TRBJ2-1
CDR3aa: CASSPVGAGPSYEQYF; CDR3nt: TGTGCCAGCAGCCCCGTAGGGGCGGGGCCCTCCTACGAGCAGTACTTC; v_gene: TRBV14; len: 16; abundance: .; d_gene: .; j_gene: TRBJ2-7
CDR3aa: CASSETSGPGETQYF; CDR3nt: TGTGCCAGCAGTGAGACTAGCGGGCCGGGGGAGACCCAGTACTTC; v_gene: TRBV25-1; len: 15; abundance: .; d_gene: TRBD2; j_gene: TRBJ2-5
CDR3aa: CASSFPGSEQYF; CDR3nt: TGTGCCAGCAGTTTCCCTGGGAGCGAGCAGTACTTC; v_gene: TRBV27; len: 12; abundance: .; d_gene: .; j_gene: TRBJ2-7
CDR3aa: CASSREHRVSGYTF; CDR3nt: TGTGCCAGCAGTCGAGAGCACAGGGTCTCTGGCTACACCTTC; v_gene: TRBV28; len: 14; abundance: once; d_gene: .; j_gene: TRBJ1-2
CDR3aa: CASRGDGAAQYF; CDR3nt: TGTGCCAGCAGGGGCGATGGGGCGGCCCAGTACTTC; v_gene: TRBV14; len: 12; abundance: .; d_gene: .; j_gene: TRBJ2-7